The 14 T cell receptor beta chains below all came from one sample that was sequenced in a study of cytomegalovirus exposure and HLA in healthy donors. PCR employed 60 Vbeta and 13 Jbeta primers. Assay: immunoSEQ multiplex PCR; the TCRdb copy retains only in-frame clones and omits some. Of about 95,000 clones detected, roughly four fifths appear once; the ten largest clones hold about 3.7%. Sample: PBMCs. All receptors come from a man aged 25-45 years in good health and CMV-seropositive.

This sequence joins TRBV5-1 and TRBJ1-3; tentatively, D is TRBD1 (6 bases). Germline V lookup: CDR1 SGHRS, CDR2 YFSETQ. The length of the CDR3 is 16 residues. V was shortened by 3 bases and J by 0 bases, with 13 bases between the two germline ends. CDR3 sequence reads: CASSSGGGNSGNTIYF. CDR3 nucleotides: TGCGCCAGCAGCTCCGGGGGGGGCAACTCTGGAAACACCATATATTTT.

This rearrangement joins TRBV27 to TRBJ1-6; a weak D match, TRBD1 (6 bases). This CDR3 region has 15 residues. Germline-derived CDR1 and CDR2 are MNHEY and SMNVEV (reference sequence). V was trimmed by 7 bases and J by 13 bases, leaving 23 bases between them. The CDR3 spells CASTSLGAQVVPLHF. The CDR3 DNA reads as TGTGCCAGCACCTCCCTGGGGGCGCAGGTCGTCCCCCTCCACTTT.

The rearrangement links TRBV5-1 to TRBJ2-1; 11 bases agree with TRBD2. The trim removed 4 bases at V and 3 bases at J, leaving 9 bases unmatched. Germline V gene lookup returns CDR1 SGHRS and CDR2 YFSETQ. CDR3 size: 17 residues. The CDR3 DNA is TGCGCCAGCAGCCCGCCGACTAGCGGGACGAACTACAATGAGCAGTTCTTC. Translated: CASSPPTSGTNYNEQFF.

The V gene is TRBV5-4, the J gene TRBJ1-4; no definite D call. Trimming stripped 1 base from V and 0 bases from J, with 10 bases between. This CDR3 is 16 amino acids long. Germline loops: CDR1 SGHNT, CDR2 YYREEE (reference sequence). Here the CDR3 reads CASSLRGKATNEKLFF. CDR3 bases: TGTGCCAGCAGCTTGAGAGGAAAGGCAACTAATGAAAAACTGTTTTTT. Using reference TRBV5-4 and TRBJ1-4 for the parts outside the CDR3, the full variable domain is ETGVTQSPTHLIKTRGQQVTLRCSSQSGHNTVSWYQQALGQGPQFIFQYYREEENGRGNFPPRFSGLQFPNYSSELNVNALELDDSALYLCASSLRGKATNEKLFFGSGTQLSVL.

This chain joins TRBV7-8 and TRBJ1-2; 9 nucleotides match TRBD1. Germline V gene sequence: CDR1 SGHVS, CDR2 FQNEAQ. The CDR3 extends over 16 amino acids. V lost 4 bases and J lost 7; bases outside the gene matches: 13. The CDR3 sequence is CASSYPGIQGAGGYTF. The DNA of the CDR3 is TGTGCCAGCAGCTACCCCGGGATACAGGGGGCCGGTGGCTACACCTTC.

This rearrangement joins TRBV16 to TRBJ1-5; 8 positions agree with TRBD1. This CDR3 contains 15 residues. Germline V CDR1 and CDR2: KGHSY, FQNENV. The ends lost 4 bases at V and 4 bases at J; junction bases unmatched: 6. This chain's CDR3 is CASSRQGPSNQPQHF. CDR3 DNA sequence: TGTGCCAGCAGCCGACAGGGGCCGTCAAATCAGCCCCAGCATTTT.

V gene TRBV13 combines with J gene TRBJ1-1; 7 bases map to TRBD1. V was clipped by 3 bases and J by 0 bases; unmatched bases: 13. CDR3 length: 18 residues. CDR1 is PRHDT and CDR2 is FYEKMQ in the germline V gene (reference sequence). CDR3 sequence reads: CASSLKPVTGWMNTEAFF. The CDR3 DNA is TGTGCCAGCAGCTTGAAGCCCGTGACAGGGTGGATGAACACTGAAGCTTTCTTT.

CDR3 sequence: CAISESAGSTGYGYTF. The CDR3, as DNA: TGTGCCATCAGTGAGTCGGCGGGTTCGACTGGCTATGGCTACACCTTC. The chain joins TRBV10-3 to TRBJ1-2; D gene unclear. The CDR3 runs 16 residues. V lost 0 bases and J lost 4, with 15 bases in between. Per germline, CDR1 ENHRY and CDR2 SYGVKD.

V is TRBV2 and J is TRBJ2-1; D may be TRBD1 (6 bases). V gave up 8 bases and J gave up 10 bases, with 18 bases separating them. This CDR3 contains 13 residues. Germline-derived CDR1 and CDR2 are SNHLY and FYNNEI. CDR3 sequence (DNA): TGTGCCAGCGGCTCAGACAGGTTCGGGGAGCAGTTCTTC. This gives the protein CASGSDRFGEQFF.

This chain uses TRBV5-1 with TRBJ1-1; 8 nucleotides match TRBD1. The germline gives CDR1 SGHRS, CDR2 YFSETQ. The CDR3 runs to 16 residues. The V and J ends lost 3 bases and 4 bases, in that order; junction bases with no gene match: 11. The CDR3 is CASSSGAGQGGTEAFF. Here the CDR3 DNA reads TGCGCCAGCAGCTCCGGAGCTGGACAGGGCGGCACTGAAGCTTTCTTT.

The CDR3 DNA reads as TGTGCCAGCAAGTCTGGACAGGGAGTAGAAACTGAAGCTTTCTTT. Protein product: CASKSGQGVETEAFF. V usage is TRBV28 and J usage is TRBJ1-1, with 8 positions matching TRBD1. This CDR3 region has 15 residues. The J segment lost 5 bases and the V segment lost 7 bases, leaving 12 bases of the junction unmatched. The germline gives CDR1 MDHEN, CDR2 SYDVKM.

The CDR3 loop is CASRLAGVVADTQYF. The CDR3 DNA reads as TGTGCCAGCAGGTTAGCGGGAGTGGTAGCAGATACGCAGTATTTT. The gene calls are TRBV6-1 and TRBJ2-3; 9 positions match TRBD2. CDR1 and CDR2 from the germline V gene are MNHNS and SASEGT. V gave up 6 bases and J gave up 4 bases; unmatched junction bases: 8. The CDR3 is made up of 15 amino acids.

The V and J genes are TRBV6-5 and TRBJ1-3; 8 positions agree with TRBD1. V trimming: 0 bases; J trimming: 8 bases; junction bases outside the gene matches: 3. The CDR3 extends over 14 amino acids. CDR1 and CDR2 from the germline V gene are MNHEY and SVGAGI. The CDR3 spells CASSYSTGGDTIYF. The DNA of the CDR3 is TGTGCCAGCAGTTACTCAACAGGGGGTGACACCATATATTTT.

CDR3: CSVVPGSEAFF. CDR3 nucleotide sequence: TGCAGCGTCGTTCCAGGCTCTGAAGCTTTCTTT. This sequence joins TRBV29-1 and TRBJ1-1; no firm D call. V shed 6 bases and J shed 6 bases, with 11 bases lying between them. Germline V gives CDR1 SQVTM, CDR2 ANQGSEA. The CDR3 loop spans 11 amino acids.